Below are 9 T cell receptor beta chains sequenced from a single sample in a study of shared clonotypes between healthy human individuals. Libraries were prepared by immunoSEQ multiplex PCR; TCRdb keeps only in-frame clonotypes and omits some of them. The sample has around 1.6 million clones, 95% to 99% seen once. Input material: naive CD4+ T cells sorted from blood. The subset denotes: CD45RA+ positively selected. These receptors originate from a man younger than 40 in good health.

The chain uses TRBV27 and TRBJ2-1, with a possible D match to TRBD2 (10 bases). The ends were cut back, 6 bases at V and 2 bases at J, with 26 bases in the middle. The CDR3 spans 19 residues. The V gene's germline CDR1 is MNHEY and CDR2 SMNVEV (reference sequence). The CDR3, as DNA: TGTGCCAGCAGCCCCGGGACAGGGAGACTAGCGGGTACCTACAATGAGCAGTTCTTC. Residues: CASSPGTGRLAGTYNEQFF.

The rearrangement uses TRBV7-2 and TRBJ2-3; 8 bases fit TRBD2. The V and J ends lost 1 base and 4 bases, in that order; junction bases with no gene match: 7. Germline V gene lookup returns CDR1 SGHTA and CDR2 FQGNSA. CDR3 length equals 16 residues. The DNA of the CDR3 is TGTGCCAGCAGCTTAGATCGCGGGAGGTCCCCAGATACGCAGTATTTT. Encoded protein: CASSLDRGRSPDTQYF.

The CDR3 nucleotides are TGTGCCAGCTCACCATTGGGACAGCAGAACACTGAAGCTTTCTTT. Its translation: CASSPLGQQNTEAFF. The genes are TRBV18 and TRBJ1-1; 7 nucleotides line up with TRBD1. The V segment lost 2 bases and the J segment 1 base; nucleotides outside the gene matches: 4. Germline lookup yields CDR1 KGHSH and CDR2 LQKENI. This CDR3 has 15 amino acids.

V and J are TRBV7-9 and TRBJ2-1; D gene unclear. In germline, CDR1 is SEHNR, CDR2 FQNEAQ (reference sequence). Trimming removed 5 bases at V and 2 bases at J, with 4 bases between. The CDR3 spans 12 residues. In DNA form, the CDR3 reads TGTGCCAGCAGCCGGACCTACAATGAGCAGTTCTTC. This translates into CASSRTYNEQFF.

The chain uses TRBV5-6 and TRBJ2-7; D uncertain. The germline V gene encodes CDR1 SGHDT and CDR2 YYEEEE. This CDR3 contains 13 residues. V lost 1 base and J 3 bases, leaving 8 bases between the germline ends. The CDR3 spells CASSLRKNYEQYF. Written as DNA, the CDR3 is TGTGCCAGCAGCTTGCGGAAGAACTACGAGCAGTACTTC.

This chain uses TRBV27 with TRBJ1-4, with 7 bases aligning to TRBD1. Germline loops: CDR1 MNHEY, CDR2 SMNVEV (reference sequence). V lost 5 bases to trimming and J lost 8 bases; unmatched junction nucleotides: 5. The CDR3 covers 13 residues. Here the CDR3 DNA reads TGTGCCAGCAGTCTAAACAGGGGCGAAAAACTGTTTTTT. The encoded protein is CASSLNRGEKLFF.

The rearrangement uses TRBV18 and TRBJ2-1; possibly TRBD2 for D (5 bases). The CDR3 consists of 16 residues. CDR1 and CDR2 from the germline V gene are KGHSH and LQKENI. Trimming left V 6 bases short and J 4 bases short, with 19 bases between. The CDR3 DNA sequence: TGTGCCAGCTCGCCCGGACTCATGGCCCCTTACAATGAGCAGTTCTTC. Protein sequence: CASSPGLMAPYNEQFF.

The chain uses TRBV5-1 and TRBJ2-1; D assignment may be TRBD1 or TRBD2 (5 bases each). The germline gives CDR1 SGHRS, CDR2 YFSETQ. V shed 4 bases and J shed 10 bases, with 15 bases lying between them. This CDR3 has 13 amino acids. The CDR3 region is CASSMGPSGEQFF. In DNA form, the CDR3 reads TGCGCCAGCAGCATGGGACCTTCAGGGGAGCAGTTCTTC.

The J gene is TRBJ2-7, the V gene TRBV6-5, with D possibly TRBD1 on 5 matching bases. CDR1 and CDR2 from the germline V gene are MNHEY and SVGAGI. The CDR3 has 12 residues. Trimming stripped 6 bases from V and 4 bases from J, with 10 bases between. The CDR3 nucleotides read TGTGCCAGCAGAGACAGTTGGTACGAGCAGTACTTC. Protein sequence: CASRDSWYEQYF.